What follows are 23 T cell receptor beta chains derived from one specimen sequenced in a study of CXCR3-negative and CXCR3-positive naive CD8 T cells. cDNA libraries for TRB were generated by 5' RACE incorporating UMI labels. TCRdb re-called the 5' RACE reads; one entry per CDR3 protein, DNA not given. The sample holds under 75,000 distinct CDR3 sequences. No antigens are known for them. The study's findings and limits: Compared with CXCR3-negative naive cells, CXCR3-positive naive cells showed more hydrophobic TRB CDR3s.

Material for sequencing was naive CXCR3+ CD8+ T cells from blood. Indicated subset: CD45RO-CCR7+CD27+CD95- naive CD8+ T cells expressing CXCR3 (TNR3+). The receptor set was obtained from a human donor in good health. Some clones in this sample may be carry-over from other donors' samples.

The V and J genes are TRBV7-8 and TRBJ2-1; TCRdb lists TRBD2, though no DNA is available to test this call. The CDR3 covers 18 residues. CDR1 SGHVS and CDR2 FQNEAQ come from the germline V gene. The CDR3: CASSRLALGQRGNNEQFF.

CDR3 sequence reads: CASSLPPNNEQFF. The chain combines TRBV5-1 with TRBJ2-1. This CDR3 has 13 amino acids. Germline V gives CDR1 SGHRS, CDR2 YFSETQ.

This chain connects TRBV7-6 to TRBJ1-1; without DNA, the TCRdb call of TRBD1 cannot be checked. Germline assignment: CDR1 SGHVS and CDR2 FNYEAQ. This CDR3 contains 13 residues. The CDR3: CASSTGVHTEAFF.

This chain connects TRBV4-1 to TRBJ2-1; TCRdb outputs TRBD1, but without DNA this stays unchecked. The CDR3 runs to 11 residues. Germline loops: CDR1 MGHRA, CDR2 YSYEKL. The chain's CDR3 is CASSGGHEQFF.

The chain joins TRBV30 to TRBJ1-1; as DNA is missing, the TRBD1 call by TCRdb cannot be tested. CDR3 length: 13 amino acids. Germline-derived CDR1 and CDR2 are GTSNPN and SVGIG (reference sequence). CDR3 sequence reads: CAWTSTGNTEAFF.

The CDR3 loop is CASSPGGTGAIGSYEQYF. J is TRBJ2-7 and V is TRBV4-2; TCRdb calls TRBD1, which cannot be checked without DNA. The CDR3 covers 18 residues. The germline gives CDR1 LGHNA, CDR2 YNFKEQ.

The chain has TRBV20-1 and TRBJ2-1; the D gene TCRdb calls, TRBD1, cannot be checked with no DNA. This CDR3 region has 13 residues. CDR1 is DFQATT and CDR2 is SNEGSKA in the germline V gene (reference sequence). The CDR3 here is CSARGLGENEQFF.

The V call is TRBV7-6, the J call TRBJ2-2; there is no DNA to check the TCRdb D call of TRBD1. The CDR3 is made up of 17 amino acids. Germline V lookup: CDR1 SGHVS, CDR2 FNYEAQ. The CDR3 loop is CATRRPVGGQDTGELFF.

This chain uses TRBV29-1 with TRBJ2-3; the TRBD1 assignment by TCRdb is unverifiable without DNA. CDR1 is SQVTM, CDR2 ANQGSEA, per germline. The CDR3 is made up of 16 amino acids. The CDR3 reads CSVELRSRRYTDTQYF.

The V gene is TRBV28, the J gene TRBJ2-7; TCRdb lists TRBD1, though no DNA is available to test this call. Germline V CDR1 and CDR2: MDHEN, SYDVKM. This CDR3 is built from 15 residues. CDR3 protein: CATVPEPGQGDEQYF. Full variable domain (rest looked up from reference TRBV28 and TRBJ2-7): DVKVTQSSRYLVKRTGEKVFLECVQDMDHENMFWYRQDPGLGLRLIYFSYDVKMKEKGDIPEGYSVSREKKERFSLILESASTNQTSMYLCATVPEPGQGDEQYFGPGTRLTVT.

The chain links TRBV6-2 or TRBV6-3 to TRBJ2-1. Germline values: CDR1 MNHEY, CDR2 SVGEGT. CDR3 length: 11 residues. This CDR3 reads CASGRVNEQFF.

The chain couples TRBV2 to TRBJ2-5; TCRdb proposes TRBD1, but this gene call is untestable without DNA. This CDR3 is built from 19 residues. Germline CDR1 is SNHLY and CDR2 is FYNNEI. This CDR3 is CASSEAPGNWRGIQETQYF.

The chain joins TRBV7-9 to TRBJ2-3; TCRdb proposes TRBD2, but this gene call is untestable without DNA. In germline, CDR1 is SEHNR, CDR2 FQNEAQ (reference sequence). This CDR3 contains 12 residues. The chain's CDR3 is CASSLWDLSKYF.

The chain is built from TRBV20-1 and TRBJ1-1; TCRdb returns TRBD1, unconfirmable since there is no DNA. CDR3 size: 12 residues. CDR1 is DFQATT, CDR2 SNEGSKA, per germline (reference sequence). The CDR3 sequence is CSASGGYTEAFF.

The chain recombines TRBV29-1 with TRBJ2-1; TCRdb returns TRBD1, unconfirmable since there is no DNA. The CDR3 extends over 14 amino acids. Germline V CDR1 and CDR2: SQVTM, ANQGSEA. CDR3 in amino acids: CSVEGQGAFNEQFF.

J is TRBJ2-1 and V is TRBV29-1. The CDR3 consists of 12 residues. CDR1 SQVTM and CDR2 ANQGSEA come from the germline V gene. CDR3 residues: CSVEADYNEQFF.

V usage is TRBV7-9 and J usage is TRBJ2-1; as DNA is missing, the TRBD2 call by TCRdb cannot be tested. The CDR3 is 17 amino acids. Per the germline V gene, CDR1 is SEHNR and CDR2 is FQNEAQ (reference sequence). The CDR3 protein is CASSPWGSGGVYNEQFF.

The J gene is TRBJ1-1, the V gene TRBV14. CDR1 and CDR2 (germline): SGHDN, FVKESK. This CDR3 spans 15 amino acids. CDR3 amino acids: CATLRGAGSNTEAFF. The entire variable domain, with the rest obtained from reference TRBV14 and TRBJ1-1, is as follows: EAGVTQFPSHSVIEKGQTVTLRCDPISGHDNLYWYRRVMGKEIKFLLHFVKESKQDESGMPNNRFLAERTGGTYSTLKVQPAELEDSGVYFCATLRGAGSNTEAFFGQGTRLTVV.

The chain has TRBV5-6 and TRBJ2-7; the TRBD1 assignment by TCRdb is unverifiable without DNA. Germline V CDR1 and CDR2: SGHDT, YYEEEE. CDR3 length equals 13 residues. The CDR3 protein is CASSMTGVLEQYF. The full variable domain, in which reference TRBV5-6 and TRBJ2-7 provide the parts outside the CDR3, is DAGVTQSPTHLIKTRGQQVTLRCSPKSGHDTVSWYQQALGQGPQFIFQYYEEEERQRGNFPDRFSGHQFPNYSSELNVNALLLGDSALYLCASSMTGVLEQYFGPGTRLTVT.

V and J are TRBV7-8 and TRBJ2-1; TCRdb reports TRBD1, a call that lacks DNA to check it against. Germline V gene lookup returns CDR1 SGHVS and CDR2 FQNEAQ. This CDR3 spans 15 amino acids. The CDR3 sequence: CASSPWAGGGNEQFF.

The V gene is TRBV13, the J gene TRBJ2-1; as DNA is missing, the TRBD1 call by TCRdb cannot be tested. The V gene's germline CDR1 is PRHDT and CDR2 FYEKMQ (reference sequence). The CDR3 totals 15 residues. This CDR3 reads CASSFRDRGYNEQFF.

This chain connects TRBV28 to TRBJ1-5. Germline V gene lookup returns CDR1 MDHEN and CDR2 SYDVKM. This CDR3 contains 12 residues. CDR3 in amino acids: CASSLSHQPQHF.

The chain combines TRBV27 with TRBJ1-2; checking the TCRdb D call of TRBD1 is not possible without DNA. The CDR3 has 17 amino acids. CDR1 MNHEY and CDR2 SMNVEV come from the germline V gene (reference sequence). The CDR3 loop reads CASSLGGQDVLRHGYTF.